The sequence of this T cell receptor (beta chain) was determined in a study of blood T cell repertoires in COVID-19 (dated by TCRdb to 2018 to 2021). About the investigation overall: Collaborator samples came from the United States, Italy and Spain and covered acute and convalescent phases of COVID-19. The repertoires were made available in a free public database intended to serve as a resource for research on the immune response to SARS-CoV-2. Samples were obtained from the ongoing ImmuneRACE study (first 160 participants) and from 950 to 1,500 subjects provided by 6 global collaborators. Sample metadata almost always included a de-identified subject ID, COVID-19 status, age in years and sex. The dataset comprised deeply sampled blood TCRbeta repertoires from subjects exposed to, actively infected with, or recovered from COVID-19. Where available, HLA class I and class II types were obtained from metadata supplied by the sample provider rather than from assay-based typing. The material from the prospective study consisted of cDNA or gDNA derived from T cells, B-cell-depleted T cells, or PBMCs.

In the germline V gene, CDR1 corresponds to SGHAT and CDR2 to FQNNGV. Measured from the cysteine to the phenylalanine, the CDR3 is 14 residues long. The DNA shown is the 42-base CDR3, in frame from base 1. The V and J ends are trimmed by 4 bases and 2 bases, leaving 12 bases between them. The immunoSEQ Assay, a bias-controlled multiplex PCR, was used to amplify TCRbeta CDR3 regions from genomic DNA. As for how the authors treated the data: The number of nucleated cells in each sample was estimated by amplification of reference gene primers within the assay. Sequence reads were collapsed and filtered to measure the absolute abundance of every unique TCRbeta CDR3 rearrangement. For each sample, productive Simpson clonality was calculated by taking the square root of Simpson's diversity index across productive rearrangements. The clones in this table, taken by TCRdb from immuneACCESS, are in-frame only. Not every clone is retained; where verified, under half of the shortfall comes from an unresolved V gene, and the cause of the rest is unknown. V and J calls and clone size are given by that table; D and trimming were obtained from the DNA. The sample table records approximately 360,000 clones; around 89% of these occur just once. The ten largest make up around 6.3% of the sample.

The collaborating institutions used their own protocols to collect whole blood in K2EDTA tubes. For TCRbeta analysis, collaborator samples were shipped as frozen whole blood, as isolated PBMCs, or as DNA extracted from either sample type. Summary of the overall study and its limitations: The amount of clinical and demographic metadata varied by source and participant and was provided uncurated.

To note about this clone: Its antigen is still unknown. Base qualities are missing; no much larger clone stands one base away.

The clonotype comes from a man aged 18 to 30 with active or convalescent COVID-19. Specimen: peripheral blood. The rearranged segments are TRBV11-2 and TRBJ2-7; TRBD1 might be the D gene, on 5 matching bases. The nucleotides are TGTGCCAGCAGCTCCGTGCAGGGAACCTACGAGCAGTACTTC. It specifies CASSSVQGTYEQYF.